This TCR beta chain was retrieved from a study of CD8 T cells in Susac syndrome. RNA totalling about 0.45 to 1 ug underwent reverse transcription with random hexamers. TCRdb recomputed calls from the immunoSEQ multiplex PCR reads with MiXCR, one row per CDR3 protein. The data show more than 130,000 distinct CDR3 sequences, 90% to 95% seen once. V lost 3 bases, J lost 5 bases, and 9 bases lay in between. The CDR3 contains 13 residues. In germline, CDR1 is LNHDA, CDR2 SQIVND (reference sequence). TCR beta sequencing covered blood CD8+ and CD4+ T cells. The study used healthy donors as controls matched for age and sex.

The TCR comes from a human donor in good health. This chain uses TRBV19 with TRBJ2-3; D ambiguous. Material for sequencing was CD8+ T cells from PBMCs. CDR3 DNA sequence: TGTGCCAGTAGTATCGGCAGTGGAGATACGCAGTATTTT. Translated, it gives CASSIGSGDTQYF.